Listed here is a single TCR beta chain. The target antigen is unknown. The data were taken from a study of cytomegalovirus exposure and HLA in healthy donors. Study outcomes and limitations: The study listed roughly 160 cytomegalovirus-associated TCR beta chains.

V gave up 6 bases and J gave up 1 base, with 9 bases separating them. Per the germline V gene, CDR1 is SNHLY and CDR2 is FYNNEI. The CDR3 extends over 13 amino acids. The PCR contained 60 Vbeta and 13 Jbeta primers. Sequenced by immunoSEQ multiplex PCR; TCRdb stores in-frame clones only, minus some. The table includes some 150,000 clones, 82% detected once. This rearrangement joins TRBV2 to TRBJ1-1, with D hard to call. Input material: PBMCs. This receptor was identified in a man aged 25 to 45 in good health and CMV-seropositive. CDR3 sequence (DNA): TGTGCCAGCAGGGCCGACTCGAACACTGAAGCTTTCTTT. It codes for CASRADSNTEAFF.